This T cell receptor beta chain was observed in a study of blood T cells in healthy people across ages. For this clonotype: Its antigen is currently unknown.

V lost 5 bases to trimming and J lost 6 bases, with 14 bases between them. CDR1 and CDR2 from the germline V gene are SGHTA and FQGNSA. The length of the CDR3 is 13 residues. General study results and limits: A conclusive naive versus antigen-experienced comparison was prevented by the unsorted PBMCs. Whereas aged donors had fewer naive CD4+ cells, long-lived donors had more of them and higher diversity.

Next came a second PCR, run for 7 to 11 cycles, which used a sample-barcoded 5' primer along with a J-beta primer mix. Each CDR3 protein is one row after TCRdb ran MiXCR on the 5' RACE reads. This sample has about 1,400,000 distinct CDR3 sequences; 35% to 45% occur once, and the top ten carry 7.9%. The sample comprised blood. The sequence was collected from a woman aged 18-29 years in good health. The gene calls are TRBV7-2 and TRBJ2-7, with D perhaps TRBD1 or TRBD2 (6 bases each). CDR3 residues: CASSLGGLSEQYF. CDR3 coding DNA: TGTGCCAGCAGCCTAGGGGGGTTGAGCGAGCAGTACTTC.